The 21 T cell receptor beta chains given below trace back to one sample, sequenced in a study of T-cell reconstitution after alpha-beta-depleted transplantation in children. Preparing the TCRbeta library involved the use of unique molecular identifiers. One entry per CDR3 protein, called by TCRdb with MiXCR from the PCR reads. In the table there are approximately 230,000 distinct CDR3 sequences, 25% of which are singletons. Material: PBMCs, obtained before TCRalphabeta/CD19-depleted stem cell transplant. All receptors come from a girl aged 2 to 10 with Fanconi anemia, due to receive a stem cell transplant.

This clonotype was recorded at least ten times. The DNA of the CDR3 is TGTGCCAGCAGCCCGGGAGGGGACGAGCAGTACTTC. This codes for CASSPGGDEQYF. The chain is built from TRBV5-8 and TRBJ2-7, with 8 bases identical to TRBD2. Trimming at V came to 4 bases and at J to 5 bases, leaving 2 bases not matched to a gene. Germline V gene lookup returns CDR1 SGHTS and CDR2 YDEGEE. This CDR3 comprises 12 residues.

The table lists this clonotype with many counts. J is TRBJ2-1 and V is TRBV20-1; 7 bases agree with TRBD1. The J segment lost 6 bases and the V segment lost 6 bases, leaving 11 bases of the junction unmatched. The germline V gene encodes CDR1 DFQATT and CDR2 SNEGSKA (reference sequence). This CDR3 spans 14 amino acids. In DNA form, the CDR3 reads TGCAGTGCCCCCGGGACAGCGAAGGGCAATGAGCAGTTCTTC. Encoded protein: CSAPGTAKGNEQFF.

This clonotype showed up many times. The V and J genes are TRBV6-5 and TRBJ2-2; D is unclear. Trimming took 2 bases from V and 1 from J, leaving 11 bases between them. This CDR3 comprises 16 residues. Germline CDR1 is MNHEY and CDR2 is SVGAGI. Written as DNA, the CDR3 is TGTGCCAGCAGTTACGAAGAAAGGAAGAACACCGGGGAGCTGTTTTTT. As protein: CASSYEERKNTGELFF.

This clonotype has ten or more counts. This chain connects TRBV29-1 to TRBJ2-5, with TRBD1 identical over 8 bases. CDR1 is SQVTM, CDR2 ANQGSEA, per germline. With V trimmed by 4 bases and J by 5 bases, 12 bases remained unmatched. This CDR3 contains 15 residues. This CDR3 is CSVAYLTGVRETQYF. In DNA form, the CDR3 reads TGCAGCGTTGCGTACTTGACAGGGGTCAGGGAGACCCAGTACTTC.

This clonotype was recorded at least ten times. V gene TRBV5-1 combines with J gene TRBJ1-1; 7 nucleotides line up with TRBD1. This CDR3 has 14 residues. V lost 5 bases, J lost 0 bases, and 4 bases stayed unmatched. CDR1 SGHRS and CDR2 YFSETQ come from the germline V gene. CDR3 sequence reads: CASRPQGMNTEAFF. For the CDR3, the DNA is TGCGCCAGCAGGCCACAGGGGATGAACACTGAAGCTTTCTTT. Full variable domain (rest looked up from reference TRBV5-1 and TRBJ1-1): KAGVTQTPRYLIKTRGQQVTLSCSPISGHRSVSWYQQTPGQGLQFLFEYFSETQRNKGNFPGRFSGRQFSNSRSEMNVSTLELGDSALYLCASRPQGMNTEAFFGQGTRLTVV.

The chain carries TRBV29-1 and TRBJ2-7; unclear D gene. V lost 0 bases to trimming and J lost 3 bases, with 9 bases between them. Germline V gene sequence: CDR1 SQVTM, CDR2 ANQGSEA. The CDR3 is made up of 13 amino acids. CDR3 sequence (DNA): TGCAGCGTTGAAGACGGAGCGCACTACGAGCAGTACTTC. The encoded protein is CSVEDGAHYEQYF.

In this sample, this clonotype turned up a few times. V is TRBV5-1 and J is TRBJ2-1; 7 nucleotides match TRBD2. From germline, CDR1 is SGHRS and CDR2 YFSETQ. J lost 10 bases, V lost 4 bases, and 17 bases had no gene match. This CDR3 has 16 amino acids. The CDR3 is CASSPRGGIRDQEQFF. DNA for the CDR3: TGCGCCAGCAGCCCCCGGGGAGGGATCAGGGATCAGGAGCAGTTCTTC.

The chain combines TRBV5-4 with TRBJ2-6, with D perhaps TRBD1 (6 bases). CDR3 length equals 16 residues. Germline lookup yields CDR1 SGHNT and CDR2 YYREEE (reference sequence). Trimming took off 4 bases at V and 5 bases at J, with 16 bases between the two ends. The CDR3 region has the DNA TGTGCCAGCAGCCAGCAACCAGGGGATAGGGCCAACGTCCTGACTTTC. Translating it yields CASSQQPGDRANVLTF.

The chain joins TRBV29-1 to TRBJ1-3, with unresolved D. V shed 1 base and J shed 2 bases, with 6 bases lying between them. The CDR3 is 13 amino acids. The germline V gene has CDR1 SQVTM and CDR2 ANQGSEA. The CDR3 coding sequence is TGCAGCGTTGAAGGAGCGGCTGGAAACACCATATATTTT. It translates to CSVEGAAGNTIYF.

The table lists this clonotype with a count of one. The gene calls are TRBV6-5 and TRBJ2-1; 7 positions match TRBD1. The CDR3 contains 18 residues. Germline CDR1 reads MNHEY; CDR2 reads SVGAGI. V shed 2 bases and J 2 bases; nucleotides not matched to a gene: 12. The CDR3 coding sequence is TGTGCCAGCAGTTACCGAATTACAGGGGTCATACCCTACAATGAGCAGTTCTTC. It yields the protein CASSYRITGVIPYNEQFF.

The chain uses TRBV4-2 and TRBJ2-1; D is undetermined. The CDR3 is made up of 15 amino acids. The germline V gene has CDR1 LGHNA and CDR2 YNFKEQ. V dropped 2 bases and J dropped 4 bases, with 12 bases sitting between them. CDR3 DNA: TGTGCCAGCAGCCAACCCCCGGCCGCGTACAATGAGCAGTTCTTC. The encoded protein is CASSQPPAAYNEQFF.

The rearrangement joins TRBV28 to TRBJ2-3; TRBD2 is a possible D gene (5 bases). Germline CDR1 MDHEN, CDR2 SYDVKM. The CDR3 extends over 15 amino acids. V shed 4 bases and J shed 1 base, with 12 bases lying between them. The CDR3 bases are TGTGCCAGCAGTTATGAGGCGGGCCGCACAGATACGCAGTATTTT. Protein: CASSYEAGRTDTQYF.

The J gene is TRBJ2-3, the V gene TRBV6-2 or TRBV6-3, with D maybe TRBD1 (6 bases). CDR3 length: 14 residues. Germline V gene sequence: CDR1 MNHEY, CDR2 SVGEGT. The ends were cut back, 7 bases at V and 2 bases at J, with 13 bases in the middle. The CDR3 bases are TGTGCCAGCAATCGAGGGGGATCCACAGATACGCAGTATTTT. It specifies CASNRGGSTDTQYF.

The V call is TRBV20-1, the J call TRBJ2-3, with 10 bases matching TRBD2. The V gene end was trimmed by 3 bases and the J gene end by 3 bases; junction bases not matched to a gene: 6. Germline V gene sequence: CDR1 DFQATT, CDR2 SNEGSKA (reference sequence). The CDR3 is made up of 15 amino acids. In DNA, the CDR3 is TGCAGTGCTAGTTTGCTAGCGGGAGTAACAGATACGCAGTATTTT. Amino acids: CSASLLAGVTDTQYF.

The sample holds many counts of this clonotype. The CDR3 coding sequence is TGTGCCAGCAGCCAAGACGTTCAGGGGCTGGGGGAGACCCAGTACTTC. Its translation: CASSQDVQGLGETQYF. This chain links TRBV4-2 with TRBJ2-5, with TRBD1 as a possible D gene (6 bases). Looked up from germline, CDR1 is LGHNA and CDR2 is YNFKEQ. CDR3 size: 16 residues. V shed 0 bases and J shed 5 bases, with 16 bases lying between them.

This clonotype was seen ten or more times. The chain recombines TRBV7-2 with TRBJ2-3; the match to TRBD2 covers 8 bases. Per the germline V gene, CDR1 is SGHTA and CDR2 is FQGNSA. Trimming cost V 2 bases and J 5 bases; bases outside gene matches: 9. CDR3 length: 16 amino acids. The CDR3 loop is CASSLTSTSVLDTQYF. As DNA, the CDR3 is TGTGCCAGCAGCTTAACCTCGACTAGCGTGTTAGATACGCAGTATTTT.

This clonotype was seen at least ten times. V usage is TRBV27 and J usage is TRBJ2-3; the D gene is possibly TRBD1 (6 bases). Germline lookup yields CDR1 MNHEY and CDR2 SMNVEV (reference sequence). The CDR3 covers 15 residues. Trimming stripped 0 bases from V and 2 bases from J, with 9 bases between. For the CDR3, the DNA is TGTGCCAGCAGTTTATCGGGACACCCCACAGATACGCAGTATTTT. Amino acid sequence: CASSLSGHPTDTQYF.

This clonotype has a handful of counts. The CDR3 coding sequence is TGTGCCAGCAGCTTAGGGACAGGGTCCGGGGAGCTGTTTTTT. Protein: CASSLGTGSGELFF. This rearrangement joins TRBV7-2 to TRBJ2-2; 8 nucleotides line up with TRBD1. Germline V gene sequence: CDR1 SGHTA, CDR2 FQGNSA. V gave up 1 base and J gave up 6 bases; unmatched junction bases: 1. The CDR3 totals 14 residues.

The CDR3 DNA sequence: TGCAGCGTTGAATCGGCCTGGGAGGGGCAAGAGACCCAGTACTTC. It is translated as CSVESAWEGQETQYF. This chain uses TRBV29-1 with TRBJ2-5; 7 bases align to TRBD2. The CDR3 totals 15 residues. The V gene's germline CDR1 is SQVTM and CDR2 ANQGSEA. J lost 2 bases, V lost 2 bases, and 8 bases had no gene match.

This clonotype was recorded many times. As DNA, the CDR3 is TGCAGCGTTGAGTGGGGACAGCGACCGGGCATTTACGAGGTACGCGAGCAGTTCTTC. Its translation: CSVEWGQRPGIYEVREQFF. The chain couples TRBV29-1 to TRBJ2-1; 7 positions agree with TRBD1. The CDR3 contains 19 residues. The V and J ends lost 3 bases and 10 bases, in that order; junction bases with no gene match: 27. The germline V gene encodes CDR1 SQVTM and CDR2 ANQGSEA.

This clonotype was seen repeatedly, ten times or more. The chain couples TRBV20-1 to TRBJ2-1, with 8 bases aligning to TRBD1. V shed 2 bases, J shed 5 bases, and the junction held 11 bases outside the gene matches. CDR1 is DFQATT, CDR2 SNEGSKA, per germline (reference sequence). The CDR3 runs to 16 residues. This CDR3 reads CSARQGAFSADNEQFF. The CDR3 coding sequence is TGCAGTGCTAGACAGGGGGCGTTCTCGGCAGACAATGAGCAGTTCTTC.